This TCR beta chain was captured in a study of blood T cells in healthy people across ages. As for the study in general: Template switching recovered approximately one barcoded beta molecule for every two T cells.

The CDR3 covers 15 residues. Per germline, CDR1 SGHTA and CDR2 FQGNSA. This clonotype was detected only a few times. The target antigen is unknown. Study results and caveats: Diversity of TCR beta per million T cells declined in a roughly linear way with age. Higher diversity and more naive CD4+ cells were features of long-lived donors, compared to aged donors.

It was with a sample-barcoded 5' primer and a J-beta primer mix that a second PCR of about 7 to 12 cycles was run. Researchers report that a template-switch adaptor with 12 random nucleotides tagged each cDNA molecule. TCRdb processed the 5' RACE reads anew with MiXCR; each CDR3 protein has one entry. The sample lists around 850,000 distinct CDR3 sequences, roughly 40% seen once, with roughly 13% in the top ten. Sequencing input: blood. The TCR originated in a man aged 18 to 30 in good health. This rearrangement joins TRBV7-2 to TRBJ2-4, with TRBD2 matching over 10 bases. With the DNA end fitting TRBJ2-5 better, the J assignment may be wrong. The CDR3: CASSLGGTSEETQYF. The CDR3 DNA is TGTGCCAGCAGCTTAGGAGGGACTAGCGAAGAGACCCAGTACTTC.